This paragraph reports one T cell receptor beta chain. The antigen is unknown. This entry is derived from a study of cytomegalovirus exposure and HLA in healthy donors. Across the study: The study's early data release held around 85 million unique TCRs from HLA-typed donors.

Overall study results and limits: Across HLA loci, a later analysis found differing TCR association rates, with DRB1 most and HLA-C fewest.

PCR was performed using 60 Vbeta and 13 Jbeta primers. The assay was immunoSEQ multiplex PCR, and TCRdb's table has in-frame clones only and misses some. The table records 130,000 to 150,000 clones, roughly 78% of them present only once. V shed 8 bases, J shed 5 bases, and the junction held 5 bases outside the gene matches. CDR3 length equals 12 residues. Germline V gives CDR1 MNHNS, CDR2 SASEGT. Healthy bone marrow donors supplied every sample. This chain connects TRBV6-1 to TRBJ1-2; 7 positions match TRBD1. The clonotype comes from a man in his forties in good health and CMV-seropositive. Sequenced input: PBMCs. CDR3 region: CASHPGQYGYTF. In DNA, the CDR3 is TGTGCCAGCCATCCGGGACAGTATGGCTACACCTTC.